This T cell receptor beta chain derives from a study of Ad26.COV2.S vaccination and SARS-CoV-2 variants. Background on the study: Sample donor was a member of the COV1001 Ad26.COV2.S trial arm. The authors gave Ad26.COV2.S intramuscularly, either once or twice 56 days apart. Study-wide results and caveats: Following vaccination, spike-specific CD8+ and CD4+ T cell responses reportedly exhibited substantial breadth. Total T cell responses, in the TCR breadth and depth analyses, may have been underestimated.

In the case of this clone: Its antigen remains unknown.

The sample's treatment: approximately 18 received Ad26.COV2.S at low or high dose, single or two shots; several received placebo; per-sample allocation not given. Day 63 after the first vaccine or placebo injection was the time point for sampling. The data were produced by immunoSEQ multiplex PCR, yet TCRdb's version contains in-frame clones alone and is incomplete. Of roughly 320,000 clones listed, around 87% are singletons. The receptor was derived from a person between 18 and 60 years old who received the Ad26.COV2.S COVID-19 vaccine or a placebo. The sequences come from peripheral blood, collected in a trial of Ad26.COV2.S vaccine versus placebo.

Here the CDR3 reads CASSAPGLAGGNEQFF. The DNA of the CDR3 is TGTGCCAGCAGTGCCCCGGGACTAGCGGGGGGAAATGAGCAGTTCTTC. The chain is built from TRBV6-1 and TRBJ2-1, with TRBD2 matching over 15 bases. This CDR3 is built from 16 residues. The germline V gene has CDR1 MNHNS and CDR2 SASEGT. The J segment lost 7 bases and the V segment lost 4 bases, leaving 5 bases of the junction unmatched.